Below are 2 T cell receptor beta chains sequenced from a single sample in a study of OX40 agonist ivuxolimab in advanced cancers. The method was immunoSEQ multiplex PCR; TCRdb's version includes in-frame clones alone and lacks a portion of them. Among tens of thousands of clones listed, approximately 81% were seen once. Sequenced material: CD4+ or CD8+ T cells sorted from blood, taken in a trial of the OX40 agonist ivuxolimab. Receptors originate from an adult with an advanced solid tumor such as melanoma, head and neck, liver or kidney cancer.

The rearrangement links TRBV4-3 to TRBJ2-7; 7 nucleotides agree with TRBD1. Trimming cost V 1 base and J 0 bases; bases outside gene matches: 9. The CDR3 runs 17 residues. Germline V CDR1 and CDR2: LGHNA, YSLEER. The CDR3 is CASSQGSGTEDSYEQYF. For the CDR3, the DNA is TGCGCCAGCAGCCAAGGGTCCGGGACAGAAGACTCCTACGAGCAGTACTTC.

V usage is TRBV4-3 and J usage is TRBJ1-6, with D maybe TRBD1 (5 bases). Germline lookup yields CDR1 LGHNA and CDR2 YSLEER. Between the trimmed V and J ends, which lost 0 bases and 0 bases, there was a span of 9 bases. CDR3 length equals 17 residues. The CDR3 DNA follows: TGCGCCAGCAGCCAAGAAAGGGGAGCCTCCTATAATTCACCCCTCCACTTT. Protein: CASSQERGASYNSPLHF.